These 6 T cell receptor beta chains were sequenced from one sample in a study of blood T cell repertoires in COVID-19. The repertoire was sequenced with immunoSEQ multiplex PCR; TCRdb's copy has only in-frame clones and lacks some. The data show under 60,000 clones, more than 90% seen once. Sequences were obtained from peripheral blood. The receptor set was obtained from a human donor in a cohort sampled during active COVID-19.

The rearrangement joins TRBV4-2 to TRBJ2-2; 10 nucleotides agree with TRBD2. V shed 3 bases, J shed 1 base, and the junction held 2 bases outside the gene matches. The germline V gene encodes CDR1 LGHNA and CDR2 YNFKEQ. This CDR3 comprises 16 residues. Here the CDR3 DNA reads TGTGCCAGCAGCCAGCGACTAGCGGGGAACACCGGGGAGCTGTTTTTT. Encoded protein: CASSQRLAGNTGELFF.

This chain connects TRBV19 to TRBJ1-2, with TRBD1 matching 7 bases. This CDR3 region has 14 residues. After removal of 4 bases from V and 7 bases from J, the junction contained 9 bases not matched to a gene. Germline assignment: CDR1 LNHDA and CDR2 SQIVND (reference sequence). The CDR3: CASSTSDRAGGYTF. The CDR3 region has the DNA TGTGCCAGTAGTACCTCCGACAGGGCAGGTGGCTACACCTTC.

This clone was observed once. The rearrangement uses TRBV20-1 and TRBJ1-5, with D hard to call. Trimming removed 3 bases at V and 2 bases at J, with 14 bases between. The CDR3 sequence is 15 residues long. The V gene's germline CDR1 is DFQATT and CDR2 SNEGSKA (reference sequence). The CDR3 DNA reads TGCAGTGCTAGTGGACCTTGGAGGGGCAATCAGCCCCAGCATTTT. Translating it yields CSASGPWRGNQPQHF.

The V and J genes are TRBV7-9 and TRBJ2-3, with 14 positions matching TRBD2. From germline, CDR1 is SEHNR and CDR2 FQNEAQ (reference sequence). Trimming removed 4 bases from V and 1 base from J; junction bases left unmatched: 7. This CDR3 has 18 amino acids. As DNA, the CDR3 is TGTGCCAGCAGCTCTACCATGGGACTAGCGGGAGGCACAGATACGCAGTATTTT. Its translation is CASSSTMGLAGGTDTQYF.

There are a few counts of this clone. The rearrangement joins TRBV19 to TRBJ2-7; 9 positions match TRBD2. The V segment lost 5 bases and the J segment 4 bases; nucleotides outside the gene matches: 3. Germline CDR1 and CDR2: LNHDA and SQIVND (reference sequence). The CDR3 consists of 13 residues. The CDR3 region is CASSAGGPYEQYF. The CDR3 DNA follows: TGTGCCAGTAGTGCGGGAGGGCCATACGAGCAGTACTTC.

The chain has TRBV5-1 and TRBJ1-4; possibly TRBD1 for D (5 bases). The CDR3 loop spans 15 amino acids. Germline CDR1 reads SGHRS; CDR2 reads YFSETQ. Deletions cut 4 bases from V and 1 base from J, with 11 bases between. The chain's CDR3 is CASSGAGLTNEKLFF. The CDR3 DNA reads TGCGCCAGCAGCGGGGCAGGGTTAACTAATGAAAAACTGTTTTTT.